The rows below give T cell receptor beta chains drawn from one sample of a study of a mutant IDH1 vaccine in newly diagnosed glioma. Clones were read by immunoSEQ multiplex PCR, and TCRdb kept only the in-frame ones, dropping some. The table has around 100,000 clones, approximately 80% seen once. The source was PBMCs, collected from a glioma patient treated with radiotherapy, temozolomide or both. These receptor sequences come from a man in his forties with glioma. Some clones in this sample may be carry-over from other donors' samples. CDR3s include the opening cysteine and the closing phenylalanine or tryptophan. The order of the fields is D gene, V gene, J gene, clone size, CDR3 protein, CDR3 DNA. The D gene is left open where the match is weak. Clone size is stated in some rows and not others, as once, few, many or a class when expanded.

d_gene: TRBD2
v_gene: TRBV6-6
j_gene: TRBJ2-2
abundance: NA
CDR3aa: CASRVTGGWTGELFF
CDR3nt: TGTGCCAGCAGGGTCACGGGAGGATGGACCGGGGAGCTGTTTTTT

d_gene: NA
v_gene: TRBV30
j_gene: TRBJ2-5
abundance: NA
CDR3aa: CACSERPQYF
CDR3nt: TGTGCCTGCTCCGAGAGACCCCAGTACTTC

d_gene: NA
v_gene: TRBV7-9
j_gene: TRBJ2-5
abundance: once
CDR3aa: CASREMGQETQYF
CDR3nt: TGTGCCAGCCGGGAAATGGGGCAAGAGACCCAGTACTTC

d_gene: NA
v_gene: TRBV5-3
j_gene: TRBJ2-7
abundance: NA
CDR3aa: CARSPPLLSSHEQYF
CDR3nt: TGTGCCAGAAGCCCACCGCTACTAAGCAGCCACGAGCAGTACTTC

d_gene: NA
v_gene: TRBV2
j_gene: TRBJ2-7
abundance: NA
CDR3aa: CASKSYEQYF
CDR3nt: TGTGCCAGCAAATCCTACGAGCAGTACTTC

d_gene: NA
v_gene: TRBV18
j_gene: TRBJ1-1
abundance: NA
CDR3aa: CASSPSGGKAFF
CDR3nt: TGTGCCAGCTCCCCGTCCGGCGGGAAAGCTTTCTTT

d_gene: TRBD2
v_gene: TRBV5-1
j_gene: TRBJ2-5
abundance: NA
CDR3aa: CASTRALAGESETQYF
CDR3nt: TGCGCCAGCACCCGGGCCCTAGCGGGGGAGTCGGAGACCCAGTACTTC

d_gene: NA
v_gene: TRBV5-6
j_gene: TRBJ1-6
abundance: NA
CDR3aa: CASSLAGFFSPLHF
CDR3nt: TGTGCCAGCAGCTTGGCAGGGTTTTTTTCACCCCTCCACTTT

d_gene: NA
v_gene: TRBV19
j_gene: TRBJ2-5
abundance: NA
CDR3aa: CASSIAPRGRETQYF
CDR3nt: TGTGCCAGTAGTATAGCCCCCCGGGGGCGAGAGACCCAGTACTTC

d_gene: NA
v_gene: TRBV5-4
j_gene: TRBJ2-3
abundance: NA
CDR3aa: CASSLAGLGTDTQYF
CDR3nt: TGTGCCAGCAGCTTGGCGGGACTGGGCACAGATACGCAGTATTTT

d_gene: NA
v_gene: TRBV19
j_gene: TRBJ1-3
abundance: few
CDR3aa: CASLPEGSGNTIYF
CDR3nt: TGTGCCAGTCTGCCGGAGGGGTCCGGGAACACCATATATTTT

d_gene: TRBD2
v_gene: TRBV4-1
j_gene: TRBJ2-1
abundance: NA
CDR3aa: CASSPGTSGPNEQFF
CDR3nt: TGCGCCAGCAGCCCAGGGACTAGCGGGCCCAATGAGCAGTTCTTC

d_gene: TRBD1
v_gene: TRBV5-4
j_gene: TRBJ1-2
abundance: NA
CDR3aa: CASSQGAVNYGYTF
CDR3nt: TGTGCCAGCAGTCAGGGGGCGGTTAACTATGGCTACACCTTC

d_gene: TRBD1
v_gene: TRBV7-9
j_gene: TRBJ1-4
abundance: NA
CDR3aa: CASSLTGTANEKLFF
CDR3nt: TGTGCCAGCAGCCTCACCGGGACAGCGAATGAAAAACTGTTTTTT

d_gene: NA
v_gene: TRBV7-9
j_gene: TRBJ2-1
abundance: NA
CDR3aa: CASSRIEQFF
CDR3nt: TGTGCCAGCAGCCGGATTGAGCAGTTCTTC

d_gene: NA
v_gene: TRBV7-6
j_gene: TRBJ1-2
abundance: NA
CDR3aa: CASSFPNSPYGYTF
CDR3nt: TGTGCCAGCAGCTTCCCGAATTCCCCCTATGGCTACACCTTC